Listed here are 15 T cell receptor beta chains from one sample, sequenced in a study of response to subunit inactivated influenza vaccine. From the RT-PCR reads, TCRdb called clonotypes with MiXCR, one entry per CDR3 protein. The sample contains about 620,000 distinct CDR3 sequences, roughly 10% of which appear only once. These data are also associated with another study on T cells expressing NK-cell markers. Per that paper: Generation of TCR beta cDNA was performed by 5'RACE template switching incorporating UMIs.

The sample consisted of PBMCs from blood, taken on the day of vaccination. The receptors come from a man in his fifties who received an inactivated influenza vaccine.

This sequence joins TRBV7-2 and TRBJ1-1, with D tentatively TRBD1 (5 bases). The CDR3 spans 16 residues. Deletions cut 5 bases from V and 1 base from J, with 17 bases between. From germline, CDR1 is SGHTA and CDR2 FQGNSA. CDR3 amino acids: CASSPDRFRGNTEAFF. The DNA of the CDR3 is TGTGCCAGCAGCCCCGATCGTTTTAGGGGGAACACTGAAGCTTTCTTT.

This clonotype was recorded a few times. The V and J genes are TRBV28 and TRBJ1-1; D call uncertain. V lost 7 bases and J lost 7, with 13 bases in between. CDR3 length: 12 amino acids. CDR1 is MDHEN and CDR2 is SYDVKM in the germline V gene. This CDR3 is CASKFGGLEAFF. The DNA for the CDR3 is TGTGCCAGCAAATTTGGAGGCCTTGAAGCTTTCTTT.

The chain combines TRBV7-2 with TRBJ2-1, with a tentative D call TRBD2 (7 bases). This CDR3 has 17 residues. Per the germline V gene, CDR1 is SGHTA and CDR2 is FQGNSA. Trimming removed 5 bases at V and 4 bases at J, with 21 bases between. CDR3 DNA: TGTGCCAGCAGCCCGCCCCGTGGCGGGGGCCCATACAATGAGCAGTTCTTC. Its translation is CASSPPRGGGPYNEQFF.

The chain joins TRBV27 to TRBJ2-1; a possible D gene is TRBD2 (5 bases). CDR1 and CDR2 from the germline V gene are MNHEY and SMNVEV (reference sequence). V dropped 8 bases and J dropped 1 base, with 12 bases sitting between them. The CDR3 sequence is 14 residues long. CDR3 in DNA: TGTGCCAGCGGTGATCCGGGATCCTACAATGAGCAGTTCTTC. This gives the protein CASGDPGSYNEQFF.

The chain recombines TRBV5-1 with TRBJ1-3; D is ambiguous. This CDR3 has 15 amino acids. The V gene lost 0 bases and the J gene lost 2 bases, with 9 bases spanning the gap. Germline lookup yields CDR1 SGHRS and CDR2 YFSETQ. The CDR3 coding sequence is TGCGCCAGCAGCTTGGGATCAGAGACTGGAAACACCATATATTTT. Translated, it gives CASSLGSETGNTIYF. Full variable domain (rest looked up from reference TRBV5-1 and TRBJ1-3): KAGVTQTPRYLIKTRGQQVTLSCSPISGHRSVSWYQQTPGQGLQFLFEYFSETQRNKGNFPGRFSGRQFSNSRSEMNVSTLELGDSALYLCASSLGSETGNTIYFGEGSWLTVV.

The rearrangement links TRBV9 to TRBJ2-7, with 8 bases aligning to TRBD2. The CDR3 totals 17 residues. Germline CDR1 is SGDLS and CDR2 is YYNGEE. With V trimmed by 0 bases and J by 4 bases, 12 bases remained unmatched. The CDR3 nucleotides read TGTGCCAGCAGCGTAGGTATAATGCGGGGGGCGTCATACGAGCAGTACTTC. Protein product: CASSVGIMRGASYEQYF.

The chain employs TRBV28 and TRBJ2-3; TRBD2 matches 11 bases. CDR1 is MDHEN and CDR2 is SYDVKM in the germline V gene. Trimming removed 7 bases from V and 1 base from J; junction bases left unmatched: 1. The CDR3 extends over 14 amino acids. CDR3 sequence: CASILAGGTDTQYF. The CDR3 DNA follows: TGTGCCAGCATACTAGCGGGGGGCACAGATACGCAGTATTTT.

This clonotype was seen more than once but under ten times. V is TRBV27 and J is TRBJ2-1; 12 bases line up with TRBD1. Germline CDR1 MNHEY, CDR2 SMNVEV (reference sequence). The CDR3 totals 16 residues. The trim removed 1 base at V and 8 bases at J, leaving 6 bases unmatched. CDR3 region: CASSLWGQGASDEQFF. The CDR3 DNA follows: TGTGCCAGCAGTTTATGGGGACAGGGGGCATCCGATGAGCAGTTCTTC.

The V and J genes are TRBV12-3 or TRBV12-4 and TRBJ1-1, with 8 bases lining up with TRBD1. There are 13 residues in the CDR3. Trimming cost V 4 bases and J 7 bases; bases outside gene matches: 5. CDR3 DNA sequence: TGTGCCAGCAGTTCCGACAGGGGACATGAAGCTTTCTTT. It is translated as CASSSDRGHEAFF.

This clonotype has a handful of counts. The chain has TRBV12-3 or TRBV12-4 and TRBJ1-5; D is perhaps TRBD1 (6 bases). The germline V and J ends were trimmed by 5 bases and 5 bases, with 13 bases remaining between them. The CDR3 is made up of 14 amino acids. In DNA form, the CDR3 reads TGTGCCAGCAGTACCGGACAGACCTATCAGCCCCAGCATTTT. Its translation is CASSTGQTYQPQHF.

This clonotype was detected ten times or more. V and J are TRBV7-9 and TRBJ2-1; D gene uncertain. The CDR3 totals 12 residues. V lost 2 bases, J lost 7 bases, and 6 bases lay in between. The V gene's germline CDR1 is SEHNR and CDR2 FQNEAQ (reference sequence). CDR3 loop: CASSLSLNEQFF. The CDR3 DNA reads as TGTGCCAGCAGCTTAAGCCTGAATGAGCAGTTCTTC.

This chain uses TRBV25-1 with TRBJ1-2; no clear D gene. CDR3 length equals 13 residues. Germline CDR1 and CDR2: MGHDK and SYGVNS. With 1 base removed from V and 3 bases from J, the gap between germline ends came to 6 bases. DNA for the CDR3: TGTGCCAGCAGTGAATTCGGAGACTATGGCTACACCTTC. This encodes CASSEFGDYGYTF.

This clonotype was found a few times. This chain joins TRBV5-1 and TRBJ2-3; D unresolved. Germline CDR1 and CDR2: SGHRS and YFSETQ. Trimming took 3 bases from V and 5 from J, leaving 13 bases between them. This CDR3 comprises 14 residues. CDR3 in DNA: TGCGCCAGCAGCTCGGGTCGATCGCAAGATACGCAGTATTTT. Its translation: CASSSGRSQDTQYF.

This clonotype has just a few counts. The chain uses TRBV20-1 and TRBJ2-4; D perhaps matches TRBD1 (6 bases). This CDR3 spans 14 amino acids. Trimming removed 6 bases from V and 1 base from J, with 13 bases in between. Per germline, CDR1 DFQATT and CDR2 SNEGSKA (reference sequence). CDR3 DNA: TGCAGTGCCGTACAGGGAACGGCCAAAAACATTCAGTACTTC. This encodes CSAVQGTAKNIQYF.

V gene TRBV4-3 combines with J gene TRBJ2-7; no clear D gene. Trimming stripped 2 bases from V and 5 bases from J, with 10 bases between. Germline CDR1 is LGHNA and CDR2 is YSLEER. This CDR3 is 13 amino acids long. In DNA, the CDR3 is TGCGCCAGCAGCCAATCGTACTGGGACGAGCAGTACTTC. Residues: CASSQSYWDEQYF.